A single sample is the source of the 6 T cell receptor beta chains below, sequenced in a study of blood T cell repertoires in COVID-19. Using immunoSEQ multiplex PCR, the repertoire was profiled, and TCRdb retains in-frame clones only, with some absent. The sample lists 220,000 or so clones, roughly 92% occurring once. Input material: peripheral blood. Every receptor here comes from a man in his 60s with COVID-19, enrolled during active disease.

This clone was seen only once. The chain couples TRBV28 to TRBJ1-2; D remains unclear. V was shortened by 4 bases and J by 2 bases, with 14 bases between the two germline ends. This CDR3 region has 15 residues. The germline V gene has CDR1 MDHEN and CDR2 SYDVKM. In nucleotides, the CDR3 is TGTGCCAGCAGTTCTAAACTGAACCTAAACTATGGCTACACCTTC. It codes for CASSSKLNLNYGYTF.

The chain employs TRBV27 and TRBJ2-1, with 8 nucleotides matching TRBD2. Germline assignment: CDR1 MNHEY and CDR2 SMNVEV (reference sequence). Trimming at V came to 6 bases and at J to 0 bases, leaving 4 bases not matched to a gene. This CDR3 has 15 amino acids. Here the CDR3 reads CASRPGGSSYNEQFF. The DNA of the CDR3 is TGTGCCAGCAGACCGGGGGGGAGCTCCTACAATGAGCAGTTCTTC.

The gene calls are TRBV9 and TRBJ1-3; no reliable D call. The germline V and J ends were trimmed by 4 bases and 0 bases, with 14 bases remaining between them. The germline V gene has CDR1 SGDLS and CDR2 YYNGEE. The CDR3 sequence is 16 residues long. In DNA, the CDR3 is TGTGCCAGCAGCCTCAATTTCGGGGTCTCTGGAAACACCATATATTTT. It yields the protein CASSLNFGVSGNTIYF.

This clone was seen many times. V and J are TRBV24-1 and TRBJ2-1, with a possible D match to TRBD2 (7 bases). Trimming shortened V by 6 bases and J by 8 bases, and 19 bases separated the two germline ends. CDR1 is KGHDR and CDR2 is SFDVKD in the germline V gene. This CDR3 contains 15 residues. This chain's CDR3 is CATSRGGQRIDEQFF. DNA of the CDR3: TGTGCCACCAGTAGGGGGGGCCAAAGGATTGATGAGCAGTTCTTC.

This clone appeared a single time. The V and J genes are TRBV7-2 and TRBJ1-5; D is perhaps TRBD1 (6 bases). This CDR3 has 14 residues. V lost 1 base, J lost 5 bases, and 9 bases lay in between. Germline CDR1 reads SGHTA; CDR2 reads FQGNSA. CDR3 nucleotide sequence: TGTGCCAGCAGCTTAGGACAGGTGTATCAGCCCCAGCATTTT. Amino acids: CASSLGQVYQPQHF.

A few counts support this clone. V gene TRBV5-8 combines with J gene TRBJ2-2, with TRBD1 identical over 8 bases. CDR1 SGHTS and CDR2 YDEGEE come from the germline V gene. The ends lost 4 bases at V and 7 bases at J; junction bases unmatched: 9. The CDR3 covers 15 residues. The CDR3 loop reads CASSIRDRTGGELFF. CDR3 bases: TGTGCCAGCAGCATCCGGGACAGGACGGGCGGGGAGCTGTTTTTT. Full variable domain (outside the CDR3, taken from reference TRBV5-8 and TRBJ2-2): EAGVTQSPTHLIKTRGQQATLRCSPISGHTSVYWYQQALGLGLQFLLWYDEGEERNRGNFPPRFSGRQFPNYSSELNVNALELEDSALYLCASSIRDRTGGELFFGEGSRLTVL.